Listed below are T cell receptor beta chains from one sample, sequenced in a study of blood T cell repertoires in COVID-19. Produced via immunoSEQ multiplex PCR; TCRdb's table is partial and in-frame only. This repertoire shows around 200,000 clones, 83% found once; its top ten account for 1.3%. The sample consisted of peripheral blood. The receptors were sampled from a woman in her 30s with COVID-19, enrolled during active disease. CDR3s include the opening cysteine and the closing phenylalanine or tryptophan. Fields, in order: J gene, CDR3 length, D gene, clone size, V gene, CDR3 protein, CDR3 DNA. The D gene is left open where the match is weak. Some rows mark clone size as missing; the rest say once, few, many or name a class of expanded clone.

TRBJ1-2,14,.,.,TRBV27,CASSAAGNNYGYTF,TGTGCCAGCAGTGCTGCAGGGAATAACTATGGCTACACCTTC
TRBJ2-3,14,.,few,TRBV10-3,CAITRGGETDTQYF,TGTGCCATCACCAGAGGGGGGGAGACAGATACGCAGTATTTT
TRBJ1-2,14,.,.,TRBV6-1,CASSELSATLGYTF,TGTGCCAGCAGTGAGTTAAGTGCTACCCTTGGCTACACCTTC
TRBJ2-1,17,TRBD2,.,TRBV3-1/TRBV3-2,CASSRLKTGGPVNEQFF,TGTGCCAGCAGCCGCCTCAAAACGGGGGGGCCCGTCAATGAGCAGTTCTTC
TRBJ1-3,15,.,.,TRBV7-6,CASSPGHLSGNTIYF,TGTGCCAGCAGTCCGGGACATCTCTCTGGAAACACCATATATTTT
TRBJ1-4,15,TRBD1,few,TRBV28,CASSGAEGAGEKLFF,TGTGCCAGCAGTGGGGCTGAGGGGGCTGGGGAAAAACTGTTTTTT
TRBJ2-7,15,.,.,TRBV7-2,CASSLATGSSYEQYF,TGTGCCAGCAGCTTAGCAACAGGTTCCTCCTACGAGCAGTACTTC
TRBJ1-3,15,.,.,TRBV7-2,CASRESSGAGNTIYF,TGTGCCAGCAGAGAATCTTCAGGGGCTGGAAACACCATATATTTT
TRBJ2-5,16,TRBD2,.,TRBV3-1/TRBV3-2,CASSQDGSGAQETQYF,TGTGCCAGCAGCCAAGATGGGAGCGGGGCCCAAGAGACCCAGTACTTC
TRBJ2-7,14,.,.,TRBV15,CATSRDITDREQYF,TGTGCCACCAGCAGAGATATCACCGACAGGGAGCAGTACTTC
TRBJ2-5,15,.,.,TRBV5-5,CASSLLAGAGETQYF,TGTGCCAGCAGTTTACTCGCGGGGGCGGGGGAGACCCAGTACTTC